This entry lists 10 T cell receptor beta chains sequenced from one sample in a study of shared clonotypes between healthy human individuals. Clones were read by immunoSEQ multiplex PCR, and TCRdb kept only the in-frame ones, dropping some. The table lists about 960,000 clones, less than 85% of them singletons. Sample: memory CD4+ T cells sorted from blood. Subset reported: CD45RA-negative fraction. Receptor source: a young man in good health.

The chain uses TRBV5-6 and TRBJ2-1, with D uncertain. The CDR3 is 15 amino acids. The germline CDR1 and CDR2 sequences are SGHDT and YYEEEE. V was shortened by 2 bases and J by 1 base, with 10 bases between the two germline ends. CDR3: CASSLGSASYNEQFF. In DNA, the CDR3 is TGTGCCAGCAGCTTAGGAAGCGCTTCCTACAATGAGCAGTTCTTC.

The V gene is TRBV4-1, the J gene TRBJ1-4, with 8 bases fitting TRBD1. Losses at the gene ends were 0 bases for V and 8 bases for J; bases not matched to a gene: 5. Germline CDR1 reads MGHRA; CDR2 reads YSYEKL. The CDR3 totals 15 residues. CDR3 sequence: CASSQDNRGREKLFF. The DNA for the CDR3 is TGCGCCAGCAGCCAAGATAACAGGGGGAGGGAAAAACTGTTTTTT.

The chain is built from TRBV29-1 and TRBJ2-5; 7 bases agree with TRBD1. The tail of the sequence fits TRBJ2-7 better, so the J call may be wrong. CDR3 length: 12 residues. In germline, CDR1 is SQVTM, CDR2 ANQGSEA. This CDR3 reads CSATGFSYEQYF. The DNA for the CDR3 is TGCAGCGCGACAGGGTTCTCCTACGAGCAGTACTTC.

The CDR3 DNA is TGTGCCAGCTCACCAAGGGGACGTCAGGCGGTAAACTATGGCTACACCTTC. Amino acid sequence: CASSPRGRQAVNYGYTF. The V gene is TRBV18, the J gene TRBJ1-2, with D possibly matching TRBD1 (5 bases). In germline, CDR1 is KGHSH, CDR2 LQKENI. CDR3 length: 17 amino acids. V was cut by 2 bases and J by 2 bases, with 18 bases left in between.

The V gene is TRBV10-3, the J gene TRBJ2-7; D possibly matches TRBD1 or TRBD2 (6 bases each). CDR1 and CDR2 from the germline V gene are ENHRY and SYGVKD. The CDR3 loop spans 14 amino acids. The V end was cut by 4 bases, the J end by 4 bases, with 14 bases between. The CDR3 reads CAISGGDKGYEQYF. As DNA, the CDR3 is TGTGCCATCAGTGGGGGGGACAAGGGGTACGAGCAGTACTTC.

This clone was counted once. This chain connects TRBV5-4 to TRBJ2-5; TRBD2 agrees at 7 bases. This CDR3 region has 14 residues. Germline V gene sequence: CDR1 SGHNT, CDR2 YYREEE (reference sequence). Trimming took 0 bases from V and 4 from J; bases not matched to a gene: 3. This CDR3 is CASSLAGGSETQYF. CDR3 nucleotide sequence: TGTGCCAGCAGCTTGGCGGGGGGATCAGAGACCCAGTACTTC.

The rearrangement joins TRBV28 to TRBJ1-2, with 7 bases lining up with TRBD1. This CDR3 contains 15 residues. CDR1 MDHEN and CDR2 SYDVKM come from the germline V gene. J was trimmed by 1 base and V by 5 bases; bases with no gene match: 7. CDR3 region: CASSPGDSHNYGYTF. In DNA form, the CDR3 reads TGTGCCAGCAGTCCGGGGGACAGCCATAACTATGGCTACACCTTC.

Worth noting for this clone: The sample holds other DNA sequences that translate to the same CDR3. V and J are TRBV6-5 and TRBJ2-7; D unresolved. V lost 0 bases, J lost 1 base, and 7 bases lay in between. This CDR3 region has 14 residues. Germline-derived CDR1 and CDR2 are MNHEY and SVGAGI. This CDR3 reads CASSYSGRSYEQYF. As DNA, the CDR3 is TGTGCCAGCAGTTACTCGGGTAGATCCTACGAGCAGTACTTC.

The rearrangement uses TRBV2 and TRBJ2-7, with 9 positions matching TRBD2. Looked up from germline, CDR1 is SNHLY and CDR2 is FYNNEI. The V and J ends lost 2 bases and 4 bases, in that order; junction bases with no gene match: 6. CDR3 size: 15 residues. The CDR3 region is CASSELSGGPYEQYF. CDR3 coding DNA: TGTGCCAGCAGTGAATTAAGCGGGGGGCCTTACGAGCAGTACTTC.

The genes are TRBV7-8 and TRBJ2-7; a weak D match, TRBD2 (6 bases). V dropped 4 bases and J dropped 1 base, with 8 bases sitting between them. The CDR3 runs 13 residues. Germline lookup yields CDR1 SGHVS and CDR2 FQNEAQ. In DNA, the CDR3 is TGTGCCAGCAGCTCGGCGGGGTCCTACGAGCAGTACTTC. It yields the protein CASSSAGSYEQYF.